Listed here are 5 T cell receptor beta chains from one sample, sequenced in a study of shared clonotypes between healthy human individuals. The method was immunoSEQ multiplex PCR; TCRdb's version includes in-frame clones alone and lacks a portion of them. The table has about 2.3 million clones, roughly 90% seen once. Input material: naive CD4+ T cells from PBMCs. Subset denoted: CD45RA+ positively selected. The receptors were gathered from a man aged 18 to 35 in good health. Some clones in this sample may be carry-over from other donors' samples.

This rearrangement joins TRBV7-3 to TRBJ2-1; the D gene is possibly TRBD1 (6 bases). CDR1 SGHTA and CDR2 FQGTGA come from the germline V gene. This CDR3 region has 15 residues. V dropped 5 bases and J dropped 3 bases, with 14 bases sitting between them. This chain's CDR3 is CASSTRTGYYNEQFF. CDR3 sequence (DNA): TGTGCCAGCAGCACCCGAACAGGGTACTACAATGAGCAGTTCTTC.

The chain has TRBV7-8 and TRBJ2-7, with 13 bases that match TRBD2. The CDR3 length is 16 residues. The germline V gene encodes CDR1 SGHVS and CDR2 FQNEAQ. Unmatched junction bases numbered 7, after V lost 5 bases and J lost 3 bases. CDR3 amino acids: CASSPRTSGSSYEQYF. CDR3 nucleotides: TGTGCCAGCAGCCCGAGGACTAGCGGGAGTAGCTACGAGCAGTACTTC.

This chain connects TRBV27 to TRBJ2-3, with D unresolved. CDR1 MNHEY and CDR2 SMNVEV come from the germline V gene (reference sequence). Trimming removed 11 bases from V and 9 bases from J, with 24 bases in between. The CDR3 is made up of 14 amino acids. The CDR3 nucleotides are TGTGCCGCATCTTCTAGGTACGGGCTAGTGACGCAGTATTTT. It codes for CAASSRYGLVTQYF.

The CDR3 nucleotides are TGTGCCAGCAGCTTAGCACCTGACAGCTCCTACAATGAGCAGTTCTTC. It translates to CASSLAPDSSYNEQFF. The chain uses TRBV11-2 and TRBJ2-1, with D perhaps TRBD1 (5 bases). Trimming stripped 1 base from V and 0 bases from J, with 10 bases between. The V gene's germline CDR1 is SGHAT and CDR2 FQNNGV. The CDR3 contains 16 residues.

This chain links TRBV5-1 with TRBJ2-3; D is perhaps TRBD2 (6 bases). Germline values: CDR1 SGHRS, CDR2 YFSETQ. Trimming took off 7 bases at V and 1 base at J, with 16 bases between the two ends. This CDR3 is built from 15 residues. CDR3 in amino acids: CASVPGLARTDTQYF. The CDR3 coding sequence is TGCGCCAGCGTCCCGGGACTGGCACGCACAGATACGCAGTATTTT. The whole variable domain, remainder taken from reference TRBV5-1 and TRBJ2-3, is KAGVTQTPRYLIKTRGQQVTLSCSPISGHRSVSWYQQTPGQGLQFLFEYFSETQRNKGNFPGRFSGRQFSNSRSEMNVSTLELGDSALYLCASVPGLARTDTQYFGPGTRLTVL.